The 31 T cell receptor beta chains given below trace back to one sample, sequenced in a study of T-cell reconstitution after alpha-beta-depleted transplantation in children. A library of TCRbeta sequences, prepared with unique molecular identifiers, was generated. TCRdb re-derived calls from the PCR reads in MiXCR, one entry per CDR3 protein. Of about 980,000 distinct CDR3 sequences in the sample, 25% to 30% are singletons; the top ten hold over 25%. Source: PBMCs, mostly from graft donor cells, taken 360 days after TCRalphabeta/CD19-depleted stem cell transplant. The receptors here all came from a boy under two years old who had a stem cell transplant for SCID, so the T cells may come from the graft donor.

This clonotype has more than one count but fewer than ten. CDR3: CASSHMGASSTEAFF. The CDR3 DNA sequence: TGCGCCAGCAGCCACATGGGTGCCAGTTCCACTGAAGCTTTCTTT. The rearrangement uses TRBV4-1 and TRBJ1-1; D unresolved. V gave up 3 bases and J gave up 4 bases, with 15 bases separating them. Per the germline V gene, CDR1 is MGHRA and CDR2 is YSYEKL. The CDR3 length is 15 residues.

J is TRBJ2-7 and V is TRBV12-5; a weak D match, TRBD1 (5 bases). CDR1 is LGHNT, CDR2 FRNRAP, per germline. The CDR3 runs to 14 residues. Trimming removed 6 bases from V and 6 bases from J, with 18 bases in between. DNA for the CDR3: TGTGCTAGTGGCAGGGTAATGGAGTTTCCCGAGCAGTACTTC. It is translated as CASGRVMEFPEQYF.

This clonotype was counted only a few times. At one boundary the junction diverges from the germline segment, which might be a read error. The V gene is TRBV24-1, the J gene TRBJ2-2, with 8 nucleotides matching TRBD1. The germline V gene encodes CDR1 KGHDR and CDR2 SFDVKD. There are 16 residues in the CDR3. The CDR3 sequence: CATSDHRQGNAGELFF. The CDR3 bases are TGTGCCACCAGTGACCACCGACAGGGGAACGCCGGGGAGCTGTTTTTT.

This clonotype appeared once. CDR3 nucleotides: TGTGCCATCAGTGAGTCGGTCAGGGGCGCCAATTACGAGCAGTACTTC. It yields the protein CAISESVRGANYEQYF. The chain is built from TRBV10-3 and TRBJ2-7; TRBD1 might be the D (6 bases). This CDR3 has 16 amino acids. Deletions cut 0 bases from V and 4 bases from J, with 16 bases between. Germline V gene data show CDR1 as ENHRY and CDR2 as SYGVKD.

In this sample, this clonotype turned up a few times. The chain links TRBV28 to TRBJ1-2, with D uncertain. Trimming cost V 6 bases and J 5 bases, with 13 bases left between them. The CDR3 covers 13 residues. The V gene's germline CDR1 is MDHEN and CDR2 SYDVKM. CDR3 region: CASSSRPEYGYTF. DNA for the CDR3: TGTGCCAGCAGCTCCCGTCCCGAATATGGCTACACCTTC.

Only a few counts were recorded for this clonotype. The V gene is TRBV4-3, the J gene TRBJ2-1; the match to TRBD2 covers 10 bases. V lost 4 bases, J lost 4 bases, and 4 bases stayed unmatched. The CDR3 covers 15 residues. Looked up from germline, CDR1 is LGHNA and CDR2 is YSLEER. The chain's CDR3 is CASSRGTSVYNEQFF. The CDR3 nucleotides are TGCGCCAGCAGCCGTGGGACTAGCGTTTACAATGAGCAGTTCTTC.

The chain is built from TRBV30 and TRBJ1-5, with a weak D call TRBD1 (5 bases). The CDR3 sequence is 13 residues long. V was clipped by 3 bases and J by 4 bases, with 10 bases between them. The germline V gene encodes CDR1 GTSNPN and CDR2 SVGIG (reference sequence). CDR3 residues: CAWRGKGNQPQHF. Here the CDR3 DNA reads TGTGCCTGGAGGGGCAAGGGGAATCAGCCCCAGCATTTT.

The V call is TRBV20-1, the J call TRBJ2-2; D remains ambiguous. The CDR3 runs to 14 residues. The V gene lost 0 bases and the J gene lost 10 bases, with 15 bases spanning the gap. Germline V gives CDR1 DFQATT, CDR2 SNEGSKA (reference sequence). CDR3 amino acids: CSARDPTAVTELFF. The CDR3 coding sequence is TGCAGTGCTAGAGATCCGACGGCGGTCACGGAGCTGTTTTTT.

The CDR3 region has the DNA TGCAGTGCTGCGGGCGGGGGGGATACGCAGTATTTT. Protein sequence: CSAAGGGDTQYF. This chain links TRBV20-1 with TRBJ2-3, with 8 bases aligning to TRBD2. CDR1 and CDR2 from the germline V gene are DFQATT and SNEGSKA (reference sequence). V shed 5 bases and J 6 bases; nucleotides not matched to a gene: 4. This CDR3 has 12 residues.

The chain is built from TRBV2 and TRBJ1-1; D gene unclear. This CDR3 region has 13 residues. The germline gives CDR1 SNHLY, CDR2 FYNNEI. The V and J ends lost 4 bases and 4 bases respectively, with 10 bases between them. The CDR3 protein is CASSVNPGTEAFF. CDR3 sequence (DNA): TGTGCCAGCAGTGTTAACCCCGGCACTGAAGCTTTCTTT. Full variable domain (missing parts from reference TRBV2 and TRBJ1-1): EPEVTQTPSHQVTQMGQEVILRCVPISNHLYFYWYRQILGQKVEFLVSFYNNEISEKSEIFDDQFSVERPDGSNFTLKIRSTKLEDSAMYFCASSVNPGTEAFFGQGTRLTVV.

V usage is TRBV9 and J usage is TRBJ2-3; 8 bases agree with TRBD2. Trimming took 0 bases from V and 2 from J; bases not matched to a gene: 2. CDR3 length: 15 residues. The germline V gene has CDR1 SGDLS and CDR2 YYNGEE. This CDR3 reads CASSVDGGVTDTQYF. CDR3 bases: TGTGCCAGCAGCGTAGACGGGGGGGTCACAGATACGCAGTATTTT.

The sample holds a few counts of this clonotype. The CDR3 loop reads CASSQGRPGRTDTQYF. DNA of the CDR3: TGCGCCAGCAGCCAAGGGAGACCAGGTCGCACAGATACGCAGTATTTT. The J gene is TRBJ2-3, the V gene TRBV4-1; no firm D call. The germline V gene has CDR1 MGHRA and CDR2 YSYEKL. The CDR3 is made up of 16 amino acids. V lost 1 base to trimming and J lost 1 base, with 12 bases between them.

The rearrangement uses TRBV29-1 and TRBJ1-1, with 8 positions matching TRBD1. The CDR3 extends over 15 amino acids. Trimming at V came to 6 bases and at J to 0 bases, leaving 9 bases not matched to a gene. Germline CDR1 reads SQVTM; CDR2 reads ANQGSEA. Here the CDR3 reads CSVRRTGSMNTEAFF. CDR3 coding DNA: TGCAGCGTACGAAGGACAGGGTCCATGAACACTGAAGCTTTCTTT.

Only a few counts were recorded for this clonotype. V is TRBV5-1 and J is TRBJ1-1; D unclear. Germline CDR1 reads SGHRS; CDR2 reads YFSETQ. The CDR3 is made up of 13 amino acids. Trimming took 4 bases from V and 3 from J, leaving 10 bases between them. The CDR3 region has the DNA TGCGCCAGCAGCGGCGACGGTGACACTGAAGCTTTCTTT. It translates to CASSGDGDTEAFF. The full variable domain, its missing parts supplied by reference TRBV5-1 and TRBJ1-1, is KAGVTQTPRYLIKTRGQQVTLSCSPISGHRSVSWYQQTPGQGLQFLFEYFSETQRNKGNFPGRFSGRQFSNSRSEMNVSTLELGDSALYLCASSGDGDTEAFFGQGTRLTVV.

The rearrangement uses TRBV5-6 and TRBJ2-1; 9 nucleotides agree with TRBD2. Germline V gene lookup returns CDR1 SGHDT and CDR2 YYEEEE. The V and J ends lost 2 bases and 6 bases, in that order; junction bases with no gene match: 21. CDR3 length equals 20 residues. The CDR3, as DNA: TGTGCCAGCAGCTTCGGGGTATATAGCGGGGGCCTCACCCTGCTCAATGAGCAGTTCTTC. This translates into CASSFGVYSGGLTLLNEQFF.

This clonotype was detected ten times or more. The J gene is TRBJ2-7, the V gene TRBV7-2; D not certain. CDR3 length: 14 residues. Germline V gives CDR1 SGHTA, CDR2 FQGNSA. V was trimmed by 3 bases and J by 3 bases, leaving 12 bases between them. CDR3 sequence (DNA): TGTGCCAGCAGCTTTTTCGGACCGAACTACGAGCAGTACTTC. Translated: CASSFFGPNYEQYF.

The chain uses TRBV12-3 or TRBV12-4 and TRBJ2-3; D is ambiguous. The CDR3 contains 12 residues. Trimming took off 1 base at V and 10 bases at J, with 9 bases between the two ends. CDR3 nucleotides: TGTGCCAGCAGTTTAGATCCTATAGCGCAGTATTTT. This encodes CASSLDPIAQYF.

The sample holds a few counts of this clonotype. The chain uses TRBV4-3 and TRBJ2-2; D gene ambiguous. Germline V gives CDR1 LGHNA, CDR2 YSLEER. This CDR3 is 17 amino acids long. Trimming took off 0 bases at V and 4 bases at J, with 15 bases between the two ends. The CDR3 region is CASSQDGPRTITGELFF. CDR3 DNA: TGCGCCAGCAGCCAAGATGGGCCGCGTACGATCACCGGGGAGCTGTTTTTT.

The chain couples TRBV7-9 to TRBJ2-7, with D perhaps matching TRBD1 or TRBD2 (6 bases each). The V gene's germline CDR1 is SEHNR and CDR2 FQNEAQ (reference sequence). V lost 5 bases and J lost 5, with 16 bases in between. The length of the CDR3 is 14 residues. The CDR3 region is CASSPPGARNEQYF. CDR3 bases: TGTGCCAGCAGCCCGCCGGGGGCGCGGAACGAGCAGTACTTC.

This rearrangement joins TRBV6-5 to TRBJ2-2; D not resolved. Germline CDR1 and CDR2: MNHEY and SVGAGI. CDR3 size: 16 residues. V was trimmed by 0 bases and J by 3 bases, leaving 11 bases between them. The CDR3 DNA reads TGTGCCAGCAGTTACTCGCCAGTACCCTACACCGGGGAGCTGTTTTTT. It is translated as CASSYSPVPYTGELFF.

This chain links TRBV10-3 with TRBJ2-7, with D perhaps TRBD1 (5 bases). Trimming shortened V by 1 base and J by 2 bases, and 12 bases separated the two germline ends. From germline, CDR1 is ENHRY and CDR2 SYGVKD. There are 15 residues in the CDR3. For the CDR3, the DNA is TGTGCCATCAGTGAGTTCAAAGGGGCGACCTACGAGCAGTACTTC. The encoded protein is CAISEFKGATYEQYF.

This clonotype was seen more than once but under ten times. The chain carries TRBV15 and TRBJ2-2; D gene unclear. This CDR3 spans 15 amino acids. CDR1 and CDR2 (germline): LNHNV, YYDKDF (reference sequence). V was trimmed by 0 bases and J by 3 bases, leaving 8 bases between them. In DNA, the CDR3 is TGTGCCACCAGCAGAGATCGGGCCTACACCGGGGAGCTGTTTTTT. The encoded protein is CATSRDRAYTGELFF.

This clonotype was recorded many times. V gene TRBV29-1 combines with J gene TRBJ1-2; 9 bases match TRBD1. V dropped 5 bases and J dropped 9; count of bases not matched to a gene: 13. The CDR3 length is 14 residues. Germline assignment: CDR1 SQVTM and CDR2 ANQGSEA. The CDR3, as DNA: TGCAGCGTTCACACGATGGGACAGGGAATCAGCTACACCTTC. Residues: CSVHTMGQGISYTF.

The rearrangement links TRBV5-1 to TRBJ2-3; tentatively, D is TRBD2 (6 bases). Per the germline V gene, CDR1 is SGHRS and CDR2 is YFSETQ. CDR3 length: 14 amino acids. The V and J ends lost 0 bases and 4 bases respectively, with 9 bases between them. Here the CDR3 reads CASSLDLAPDTQYF. CDR3 nucleotides: TGCGCCAGCAGCTTGGATCTAGCGCCAGATACGCAGTATTTT.

The rearrangement uses TRBV4-2 and TRBJ1-4, with TRBD1 identical over 7 bases. The length of the CDR3 is 16 residues. The germline V gene encodes CDR1 LGHNA and CDR2 YNFKEQ. The V gene end was trimmed by 2 bases and the J gene end by 4 bases; junction bases not matched to a gene: 7. CDR3: CASSQFRGQNNEKLFF. The CDR3 DNA is TGTGCCAGCAGCCAATTTCGGGGACAGAATAATGAAAAACTGTTTTTT.

There are a few counts of this clonotype. V and J are TRBV9 and TRBJ2-3; D remains unclear. V lost 0 bases and J lost 0, with 8 bases in between. This CDR3 region has 15 residues. CDR1 SGDLS and CDR2 YYNGEE come from the germline V gene. The DNA of the CDR3 is TGTGCCAGCAGCGTAGTTGCGTCTAGCACAGATACGCAGTATTTT. It yields the protein CASSVVASSTDTQYF.

This clonotype was recorded a few times. The genes are TRBV12-3 or TRBV12-4 and TRBJ2-1; D may be TRBD1 or TRBD2 (6 bases each). The CDR3 has 14 amino acids. V was trimmed by 3 bases and J by 5 bases, leaving 11 bases between them. The CDR3 DNA is TGTGCCAGCAGTTTGAGGGGGGTCCACAATGAGCAGTTCTTC. Its translation: CASSLRGVHNEQFF.

The chain employs TRBV28 and TRBJ2-5, with D possibly being TRBD2 (6 bases). CDR1 MDHEN and CDR2 SYDVKM come from the germline V gene. The V end lost 1 base, the J end lost 9 bases, and 24 bases lay between the germline ends. This CDR3 has 17 residues. The CDR3 is CASSLFALAASDEAQYF. In DNA form, the CDR3 reads TGTGCCAGCAGTTTATTTGCACTAGCCGCCTCGGACGAGGCCCAGTACTTC.

The chain is built from TRBV20-1 and TRBJ2-1; TRBD2 is a possible D gene (5 bases). The CDR3 is 15 residues long. V was pared by 0 bases and J by 4 bases, with 13 bases between. Germline assignment: CDR1 DFQATT and CDR2 SNEGSKA (reference sequence). As DNA, the CDR3 is TGCAGTGCTAGAGAGGTCGGGAATATTTACAATGAGCAGTTCTTC. Protein product: CSAREVGNIYNEQFF.

This clonotype came up a few times. The chain recombines TRBV5-8 with TRBJ2-1, with 8 positions matching TRBD1. Losses at the gene ends were 6 bases for V and 4 bases for J; bases not matched to a gene: 6. CDR3 length equals 14 residues. Germline V CDR1 and CDR2: SGHTS, YDEGEE. CDR3 nucleotides: TGTGCCAGCAACTCTAGGACAGGGTACAATGAGCAGTTCTTC. It is translated as CASNSRTGYNEQFF.

The gene calls are TRBV11-2 and TRBJ2-7; D remains unclear. The CDR3 consists of 15 residues. The V end was cut by 2 bases, the J end by 6 bases, with 17 bases between. Germline CDR1 SGHAT, CDR2 FQNNGV. This CDR3 reads CASSLWSGPPSEQYF. The CDR3 nucleotides are TGTGCCAGCAGCTTATGGTCTGGGCCCCCCTCCGAGCAGTACTTC.